This T cell receptor (beta chain) was identified during a study of naive and memory T cell subsets. The beta constant-region primer was an equimolar mix of two oligonucleotides covering TRBC1 and TRBC2. The cDNA 3' end received a ligated single-stranded oligonucleotide carrying the SP2 primer and a 12-nucleotide UMI. Using its own MiXCR run on the UMI-ligation and nested PCR reads, TCRdb lists one record per CDR3 protein. In the table there are some 100,000 distinct CDR3 sequences, 5.5% to 8.5% of which are singletons. Ten or more counts support this clonotype. The CDR3 consists of 13 residues. Germline V gene data show CDR1 as SEHNR and CDR2 as FQNEAQ (reference sequence). V was clipped by 1 base and J by 3 bases, with 6 bases between them. CMV status came from CD4+ IFNgamma after overnight CMV lysate stimulation.

Source material: central memory CD4+ T cells from blood. This TCR was sampled from a human donor in good health. The V call is TRBV7-9, the J call TRBJ1-1; D is undetermined. This CDR3 reads CASSLDRDTEAFF. CDR3 DNA sequence: TGTGCCAGCAGCTTAGACCGAGACACTGAAGCTTTCTTT.